Shown below are 10 T cell receptor beta chains from a single sample sequenced in a study of blood T cell repertoires in COVID-19. Only in-frame clones appear in the TCRdb table, and some are missing; sequencing was by immunoSEQ multiplex PCR. Of more than 45,000 clones listed, approximately 84% were seen once; the top ten hold 13% to 15%. Sequencing was carried out using peripheral blood. The source is a man between 65 and 85 years old with acute or convalescent COVID-19.

With regard to this clone: Sequence at one end of the junction differs from germline and may be a read error. This chain links TRBV24-1 with TRBJ2-7; TRBD2 aligns across 12 bases. The CDR3 consists of 14 residues. CDR1 is KGHDR, CDR2 SFDVKD, per germline. CDR3 in amino acids: CATSDSGTSGSFSF. The CDR3 DNA reads TGTGCCACCAGTGACTCCGGGACTAGCGGGTCGTTTAGCTTC.

This clone was seen once. The chain combines TRBV6-5 with TRBJ2-1, with TRBD2 matching over 14 bases. This CDR3 contains 14 residues. V was pared by 6 bases and J by 8 bases, with 3 bases of the junction left unmatched. Germline CDR1 is MNHEY and CDR2 is SVGAGI. The CDR3 DNA is TGTGCCAGCAGACGGGGACTAGCGGGAGATGAGCAGTTCTTC. As protein: CASRRGLAGDEQFF.

This chain joins TRBV9 and TRBJ1-1; D is possibly TRBD1 (6 bases). The germline CDR1 and CDR2 sequences are SGDLS and YYNGEE. The germline V and J ends were trimmed by 6 bases and 4 bases, with 19 bases remaining between them. The CDR3 loop spans 15 amino acids. The CDR3 DNA is TGTGCCAGCACCCCCCTATCTGGGGGCTCCACTGAAGCTTTCTTT. Translating it yields CASTPLSGGSTEAFF.

The chain joins TRBV28 to TRBJ1-5; D call uncertain. The CDR3 covers 14 residues. Germline values: CDR1 MDHEN, CDR2 SYDVKM. V was trimmed by 3 bases and J by 0 bases, leaving 6 bases between them. The chain's CDR3 is CASSFRDSNQPQHF. In DNA, the CDR3 is TGTGCCAGCAGTTTTCGAGATAGCAATCAGCCCCAGCATTTT.

The J gene is TRBJ1-2, the V gene TRBV29-1; possible D gene TRBD1, 6 bases. CDR3 length: 13 residues. V was clipped by 6 bases and J by 8 bases, with 19 bases between them. Germline V CDR1 and CDR2: SQVTM, ANQGSEA. The CDR3 region has the DNA TGCAGCGTCACCAGGGGATTGGTTCGGGGCTACACCTTC. Its translation: CSVTRGLVRGYTF.

This clone has only one observation. The chain has TRBV5-1 and TRBJ1-1, with a weak D call TRBD1 (5 bases). CDR1 is SGHRS and CDR2 is YFSETQ in the germline V gene. Trimming stripped 4 bases from V and 5 bases from J, with 15 bases between. There are 14 residues in the CDR3. The CDR3 loop reads CASSPSAGWTEAFF. CDR3 DNA: TGCGCCAGCAGCCCATCGGCAGGGTGGACTGAAGCTTTCTTT.

The chain uses TRBV24-1 and TRBJ2-1; D is unclear. This CDR3 contains 12 residues. Germline CDR1 reads KGHDR; CDR2 reads SFDVKD. With 3 bases removed from V and 12 bases from J, the gap between germline ends came to 11 bases. CDR3 residues: CATSDPDKRQFF. The CDR3 region has the DNA TGTGCCACCAGTGATCCCGACAAAAGGCAGTTCTTC.

This CDR3 reads CASSYGQGGETQYF. CDR3 DNA: TGTGCCAGCTCCTACGGACAGGGAGGCGAGACCCAGTACTTC. The rearrangement joins TRBV18 to TRBJ2-5; 8 nucleotides align to TRBD1. V lost 6 bases, J lost 5 bases, and 8 bases stayed unmatched. Germline V lookup: CDR1 KGHSH, CDR2 LQKENI. CDR3 length equals 14 residues.

V usage is TRBV3-1 (or the pseudogene TRBV3-2) and J usage is TRBJ1-6; tentatively, D is TRBD1 (6 bases). CDR1 is LGHDT, CDR2 YNNKEL, per germline (reference sequence). This CDR3 is built from 15 residues. The V end was cut by 5 bases, the J end by 5 bases, with 13 bases between. Here the CDR3 reads CASSSRDTDNSPLHF. The CDR3, as DNA: TGTGCCAGCAGCTCCCGGGACACAGATAATTCACCCCTCCACTTT.

The V gene is TRBV19, the J gene TRBJ2-6; the D gene is possibly TRBD1 (6 bases). Trimming pared 6 bases from V and 2 bases from J, leaving 11 bases between. CDR1 and CDR2 (germline): LNHDA, SQIVND (reference sequence). The CDR3 is 15 amino acids. CDR3 in amino acids: CASRSAGAGANVLTF. Written as DNA, the CDR3 is TGTGCCAGTAGATCGGCAGGGGCTGGGGCCAACGTCCTGACTTTC.